This note documents a single T cell receptor (beta chain) sequence. Its antigen is currently unknown. These data are taken from a study of T cell repertoires in cytomegalovirus infection. Study-level information: Public TCR beta signatures indicated both CMV infection and matching HLA type.

In TCRdb, the reads were re-called with MiXCR into one record per CDR3 protein. Altogether about half a million distinct CDR3 sequences are present, roughly a third being singletons, with the ten largest covering 17%. Notes on the study in general: There were HLA-C-restricted CMV-specific TCR beta clonotypes dominating the ex vivo response. Public TCR beta family frequency separated CMV-and-HLA carriers, including in an independent cohort.

This CDR3 has 15 residues. Germline-derived CDR1 and CDR2 are SGHTA and FQGNSA. V was trimmed by 4 bases and J by 6 bases, leaving 18 bases between them. Sample: cultured PBMCs, taken from culture after CMV antigen stimulation. V gene TRBV7-2 combines with J gene TRBJ1-2, with unresolved D. The clonotype originates from a human donor in good health (CMV status not recorded). Some clones in this sample may be carry-over from other donors' samples. For the CDR3, the DNA is TGTGCCAGCAGCTCCCGAGTGCCGGGAGGGCATGGCTACACCTTC. Protein product: CASSSRVPGGHGYTF. The variable domain in full, with the rest retrieved from reference TRBV7-2 and TRBJ1-2, is GAGVSQSPSNKVTEKGKDVELRCDPISGHTALYWYRQSLGQGLEFLIYFQGNSAPDKSGLPSDRFSAERTGGSVSTLTIQRTQQEDSAVYLCASSSRVPGGHGYTFGSGTRLTVV.